This T cell receptor beta chain emerged from a study of OX40 agonist ivuxolimab in advanced cancers. Study in general: The group had a mean age of about 64 years, ranged from about 23 to 79, and was 80% to 90% male. General observations from the study: Low levels of normalized T-cell clonal expansion also appeared in some nonresponders. Both CD4+ and CD8+ T cell populations in blood had undergone clonal expansion by week 6 at 0.1 to 3.0 mg/kg.

Sequenced by immunoSEQ multiplex PCR; TCRdb stores in-frame clones only, minus some. The sample holds about 82,000 clones, more than 70% seen once. Turning to this clone: Its antigen is unknown.

This CDR3 is 15 amino acids long. V gave up 10 bases and J gave up 6 bases; unmatched junction bases: 13. CDR1 and CDR2 (germline): LNHDA, SQIVND (reference sequence). The chain has TRBV19 and TRBJ1-1, with TRBD1 identical over 11 bases. The sequence derives from an adult with an advanced solid tumor such as melanoma, head and neck, liver or kidney cancer. The sample here was CD4+ or CD8+ T cells sorted from blood, taken in a trial of the OX40 agonist ivuxolimab. CDR3 coding DNA: TGTGCCATTAAGGGCACCGGGACAGGGGGGTCTGAAGCTTTCTTT. It is translated as CAIKGTGTGGSEAFF.